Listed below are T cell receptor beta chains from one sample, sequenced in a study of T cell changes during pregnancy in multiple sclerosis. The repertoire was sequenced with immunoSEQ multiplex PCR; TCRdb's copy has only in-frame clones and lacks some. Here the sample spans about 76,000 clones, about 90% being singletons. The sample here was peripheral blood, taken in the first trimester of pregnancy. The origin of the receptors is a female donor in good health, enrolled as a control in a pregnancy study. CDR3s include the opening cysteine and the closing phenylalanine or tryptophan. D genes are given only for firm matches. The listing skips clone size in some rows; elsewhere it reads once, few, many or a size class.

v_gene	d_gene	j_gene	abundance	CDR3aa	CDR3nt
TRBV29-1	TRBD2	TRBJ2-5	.	CSVEGAGVGTQETQYF	TGCAGCGTTGAAGGAGCGGGAGTAGGAACTCAAGAGACCCAGTACTTC
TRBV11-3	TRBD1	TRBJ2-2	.	CASRPGTATGELFF	TGTGCCAGCAGACCCGGGACAGCCACCGGGGAGCTGTTTTTT
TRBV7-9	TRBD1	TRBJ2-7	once	CASSFMDRAYEQYF	TGTGCCAGCAGCTTCATGGACAGGGCGTACGAGCAGTACTTC
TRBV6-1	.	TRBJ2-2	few	CASSDRDTGELFF	TGTGCCAGCAGTGACAGGGACACCGGGGAGCTGTTTTTT
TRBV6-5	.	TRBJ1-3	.	CASSYITVEGRNTIYF	TGTGCCAGCAGTTACATTACGGTTGAGGGCCGCAACACCATATATTTT
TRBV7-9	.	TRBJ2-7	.	CASSPDSVHNEQYF	TGTGCCAGCAGCCCCGACAGTGTGCACAACGAGCAGTACTTC
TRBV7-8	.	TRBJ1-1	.	CASSLREAAVGTEAFF	TGTGCCAGCAGCTTACGGGAAGCCGCTGTGGGCACTGAAGCTTTCTTT
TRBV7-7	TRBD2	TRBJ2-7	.	CASSLASSGRIYEQYF	TGTGCTAGCAGCTTAGCGTCTAGCGGGAGAATCTACGAGCAGTACTTC
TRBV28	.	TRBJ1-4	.	CASSLQGSSEKLFF	TGTGCCAGCAGTTTACAGGGGAGTTCTGAAAAACTGTTTTTT
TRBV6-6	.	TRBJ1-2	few	CASSPRGLDNHYGYTF	TGTGCCAGCAGTCCTCGAGGCCTGGACAACCACTATGGCTACACCTTC
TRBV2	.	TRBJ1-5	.	CASRGVDSNQPQHF	TGTGCCAGCAGGGGCGTCGATAGCAATCAGCCCCAGCATTTT
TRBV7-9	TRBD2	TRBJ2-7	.	CASSSPGLHSYEQYF	TGTGCCAGCAGTTCCCCGGGACTACACTCCTACGAGCAGTACTTC
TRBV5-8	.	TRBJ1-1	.	CASRVQMNTEAFF	TGTGCCAGCAGGGTGCAGATGAACACTGAAGCTTTCTTT
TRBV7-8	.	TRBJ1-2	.	CASSLSVGGQGNYGYTF	TGTGCCAGCAGCTTATCGGTTGGGGGCCAGGGGAACTATGGCTACACCTTC
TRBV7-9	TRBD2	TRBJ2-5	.	CASSLYAGGQETQYF	TGTGCCAGCAGCTTATATGCGGGAGGCCAAGAGACCCAGTACTTC
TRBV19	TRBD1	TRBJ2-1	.	CASTHGTVFNEQFF	TGTGCCAGTACCCACGGGACAGTATTCAATGAGCAGTTCTTC
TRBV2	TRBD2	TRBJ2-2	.	CASSGTSGRGGELFF	TGTGCCAGTTCCGGGACTAGCGGGAGAGGCGGGGAGCTGTTTTTT
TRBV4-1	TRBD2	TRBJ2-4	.	CASSQGLAGGRAKNIQYF	TGCGCCAGCAGCCAAGGACTAGCGGGAGGGAGAGCCAAAAACATTCAGTACTTC
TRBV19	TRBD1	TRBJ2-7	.	CASSAGTGGEQYF	TGTGCCAGTAGTGCCGGGACAGGGGGCGAGCAGTACTTC
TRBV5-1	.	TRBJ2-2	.	CASSLTGTTTGELFF	TGCGCCAGCAGCTTAACAGGGACAACAACCGGGGAGCTGTTTTTT
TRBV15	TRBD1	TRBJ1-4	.	CATSPDTGDEKLFF	TGTGCCACCAGCCCAGACACAGGGGATGAAAAACTGTTTTTT
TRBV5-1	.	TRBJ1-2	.	CASSLGSGEGYTF	TGCGCCAGCAGCTTGGGATCAGGGGAAGGCTACACCTTC
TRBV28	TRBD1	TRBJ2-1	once	CASSFYRGPPYNEQFF	TGTGCCAGCAGTTTTTACAGGGGACCCCCCTACAATGAGCAGTTCTTC
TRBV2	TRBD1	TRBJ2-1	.	CASSSQGPTPEQFF	TGTGCCAGCAGCTCACAGGGGCCAACTCCTGAGCAGTTCTTC
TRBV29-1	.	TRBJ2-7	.	CSGEQGYEQYF	TGCAGCGGCGAACAGGGCTACGAGCAGTACTTC
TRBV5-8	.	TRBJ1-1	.	CASSSGQMNTEAFF	TGTGCCAGCAGCTCCGGACAGATGAACACTGAAGCTTTCTTT
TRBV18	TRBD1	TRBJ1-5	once	CASSETGGAGQPQHF	TGTGCCAGCTCAGAGACAGGGGGCGCGGGGCAGCCCCAGCATTTT
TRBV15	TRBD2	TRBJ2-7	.	CATSRDREDGYEQYF	TGTGCCACCAGCAGAGATCGGGAGGACGGTTACGAGCAGTACTTC
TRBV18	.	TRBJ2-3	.	CASSPGARDTQYF	TGTGCCAGCTCACCGGGCGCCCGGGATACGCAGTATTTT
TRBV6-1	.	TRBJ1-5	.	CASSEAHRYSNQPQHF	TGTGCCAGCAGTGAAGCCCACAGATATAGCAATCAGCCCCAGCATTTT
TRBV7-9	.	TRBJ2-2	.	CASSLVAPAGRRWGELFF	TGTGCCAGCAGCTTAGTAGCCCCGGCAGGCCGGAGGTGGGGGGAGCTGTTTTTT
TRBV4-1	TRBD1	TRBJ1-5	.	CASSQEIGGQGNQPQHF	TGCGCCAGCAGCCAAGAAATTGGGGGACAGGGCAATCAGCCCCAGCATTTT
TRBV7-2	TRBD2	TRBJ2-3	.	CASSPGSAGRTDTQYF	TGTGCCAGCAGCCCCGGGTCAGCGGGGCGCACAGATACGCAGTATTTT
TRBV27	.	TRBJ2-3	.	CASSAWRTSTDTQYF	TGTGCCAGCAGTGCATGGCGGACTAGCACAGATACGCAGTATTTT
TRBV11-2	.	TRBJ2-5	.	CASSLSVETQYF	TGTGCCAGCAGCTTATCCGTGGAGACCCAGTACTTC
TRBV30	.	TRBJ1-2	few	CAWSVTGGGGYTF	TGTGCCTGGAGTGTAACGGGGGGCGGTGGCTACACCTTC
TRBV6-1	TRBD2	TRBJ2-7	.	CASSGGRFYEQYF	TGTGCCAGCAGTGGCGGGAGATTCTACGAGCAGTACTTC
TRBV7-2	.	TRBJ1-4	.	CASSFGTYNEKLFF	TGTGCCAGCAGCTTCGGGACTTACAATGAAAAACTGTTTTTT
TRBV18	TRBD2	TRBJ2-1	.	CASSPTGLASTDEQFF	TGTGCCAGCTCACCAACGGGACTAGCAAGTACCGATGAGCAGTTCTTC
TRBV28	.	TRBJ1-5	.	CATSFLDGGNQPQHF	TGTGCCACCAGCTTTCTCGACGGAGGCAATCAGCCCCAGCATTTT
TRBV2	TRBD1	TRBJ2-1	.	CACRDRGDEQFF	TGTGCCTGCCGGGACAGGGGTGATGAGCAGTTCTTC
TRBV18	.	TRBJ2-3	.	CASSGQEGADTQYF	TGTGCCAGCAGCGGACAGGAGGGAGCAGATACGCAGTATTTT
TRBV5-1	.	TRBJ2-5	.	CASSFNRGGAETQYF	TGCGCCAGCAGCTTCAACAGGGGGGGGGCAGAGACCCAGTACTTC
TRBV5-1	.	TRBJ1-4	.	CASSLEGATNEKLFF	TGCGCCAGCAGCTTGGAGGGAGCAACTAATGAAAAACTGTTTTTT
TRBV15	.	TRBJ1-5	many	CATSRVGGQPQHF	TGTGCCACCAGCAGAGTGGGGGGGCAGCCCCAGCATTTT
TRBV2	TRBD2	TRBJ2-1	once	CASSLAGLYNEQFF	TGTGCCAGCAGTCTAGCGGGGCTCTACAATGAGCAGTTCTTC
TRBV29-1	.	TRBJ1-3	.	CSVEMSSAGNTIYF	TGCAGCGTTGAAATGAGTTCTGCTGGAAACACCATATATTTT
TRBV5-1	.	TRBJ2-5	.	CASGPGLSQETQYF	TGCGCCAGCGGACCGGGACTCTCCCAAGAGACCCAGTACTTC
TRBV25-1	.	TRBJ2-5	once	CASSEWRPAEQETQYF	TGTGCCAGCAGTGAATGGCGACCAGCGGAACAAGAGACCCAGTACTTC
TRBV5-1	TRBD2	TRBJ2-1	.	CASSQASGSVGNEQFF	TGCGCCAGCAGCCAAGCTAGCGGGAGTGTCGGGAATGAGCAGTTCTTC
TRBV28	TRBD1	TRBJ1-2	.	CASTSPRDRGRGNYGYTF	TGTGCCAGCACCTCCCCCCGGGACAGGGGGCGGGGAAACTATGGCTACACCTTC